The clone carrying this T cell receptor (beta chain) was recorded only once. The antigen remains unidentified. This entry is derived from a study of T cell responses to AZD1222 COVID-19 vaccine. Study summary: Second-dose intervals near 4 or 12 weeks were combined.

Germline V gene lookup returns CDR1 SGHNT and CDR2 YENEEA. CDR3 length: 13 amino acids. V was pared by 1 base and J by 5 bases, with 8 bases between. This table comes from immunoSEQ multiplex PCR, and its TCRdb copy is limited to in-frame clones, with some not included. Seen here are roughly 140,000 clones, about 90% observed once, and the top ten hold less than 5.5%. Overall study findings and caveats: There were mostly white British donors and more females than males, and clonal diversity was possibly underestimated. The study found vaccine-associated CD4 TCRs spanning spike, dominant at 160-218 and 743-854.

Sequenced here: peripheral blood, sampled on day 0 of AZD1222 vaccination. The clonotype originates from an adult in good health. The J gene is TRBJ1-1, the V gene TRBV11-3, with D possibly being TRBD1 (6 bases). The DNA for the CDR3 is TGTGCCAGCAGCTTAGGGCAGGGGACTGAAGCTTTCTTT. This codes for CASSLGQGTEAFF.